The source of this T cell receptor (beta chain) is a study of blood T cell repertoires in COVID-19. CDR1 is ENHRY, CDR2 SYGVKD, per germline. CDR3 size: 16 residues. The V gene end was trimmed by 10 bases and the J gene end by 0 bases; junction bases not matched to a gene: 13. TCRdb's copy holds only in-frame clones and misses some; the assay was immunoSEQ multiplex PCR. The table lists 150,000 or so clones, around 82% of them singletons. Specimen: peripheral blood. This TCR derives from a woman aged 55-69 years with acute or convalescent COVID-19. The chain combines TRBV10-3 with TRBJ2-7; TRBD2 matches at 9 bases. CDR3 region: CATRSSGTYSSYEQYF. The CDR3 DNA sequence: TGTGCCACCAGATCTAGCGGGACCTATAGCTCCTACGAGCAGTACTTC.